The clone carrying this TCR beta chain was observed a few times. Its antigen is not identified. Extraction of total RNA produced a minimum of 5 micrograms from each sample. The sample is drawn from a study of blood T cells in healthy people across ages. A sample-barcoded 5' primer and a J-beta primer mix were used in a second PCR of about 6 to 11 cycles. TCRdb processed the 5' RACE reads anew with MiXCR; each CDR3 protein has one entry. The table has some 940,000 distinct CDR3 sequences, roughly 28% seen once. The CDR3 spans 16 residues. Germline CDR1 and CDR2: SGHTA and FQGNSA. V was pared by 1 base and J by 4 bases, with 11 bases between. Study-wide findings and caveats: Diversity was estimated from one million T cells, and these estimates were considered underestimates.

The same data also contributed to another study, on T cells of mothers and their children. That investigation notes: The authors added sample barcodes and 2-4 random nucleotides using the M1S primer of the second PCR.

The receptor comes from a woman in her forties in good health. Sequenced: blood. The chain links TRBV7-2 to TRBJ2-6; D is perhaps TRBD1 (6 bases). CDR3 nucleotides: TGTGCCAGCAGCTTAGAACCAGGGGCGGGGGCCAACGTCCTGACTTTC. Its translation: CASSLEPGAGANVLTF.